These 19 T cell receptor beta chains share one sample of origin, sequenced in a study of T cell responses to AZD1222 COVID-19 vaccine. This table comes from immunoSEQ multiplex PCR, and its TCRdb copy is limited to in-frame clones, with some not included. This table has just over 95,000 clones, 85% to 90% appearing once. The sequencing here drew on peripheral blood, taken on day 0 of AZD1222 vaccination. These receptors were taken from an adult in good health.

CDR3 bases: TGTGCCAGCAGCCCCAAATTATTAGCGGGCAAGGGGACCCAGTACTTC. Amino acids: CASSPKLLAGKGTQYF. The V call is TRBV7-9, the J call TRBJ2-5; 7 nucleotides line up with TRBD2. The junction had 16 bases not matched to a gene; V was cut back by 5 bases and J by 7 bases. Germline loops: CDR1 SEHNR, CDR2 FQNEAQ (reference sequence). This CDR3 is built from 16 residues.

The chain combines TRBV19 with TRBJ2-7, with a tentative D call TRBD2 (6 bases). Germline loops: CDR1 LNHDA, CDR2 SQIVND (reference sequence). V was cut by 6 bases and J by 0 bases, with 12 bases left in between. CDR3 length: 14 residues. CDR3 sequence reads: CASRRGGDSYEQYF. The CDR3 DNA reads as TGTGCCAGTAGGAGAGGCGGGGACTCCTACGAGCAGTACTTC.

The V and J genes are TRBV30 and TRBJ2-7; TRBD1 is a possible D gene (6 bases). V was clipped by 0 bases and J by 2 bases, with 11 bases between them. Germline CDR1 GTSNPN, CDR2 SVGIG (reference sequence). CDR3 size: 14 residues. CDR3 DNA sequence: TGTGCCTGGAGTGTAAAAGGACAGACCTACGAGCAGTACTTC. Translated: CAWSVKGQTYEQYF.

The rearrangement joins TRBV21-1 to TRBJ2-2. TRBV21-1 constitutes a pseudogene. The CDR3 sequence is 11 residues long. The CDR3 DNA sequence: TGTGCCAGGGAAGAGAACGGGGAGCTGTTTTTT. Its protein is CAREENGELFF.

This sequence joins TRBV25-1 and TRBJ2-1; no firm D call. V was cut by 4 bases and J by 3 bases, with 7 bases left in between. The CDR3 spans 13 residues. The germline gives CDR1 MGHDK, CDR2 SYGVNS. For the CDR3, the DNA is TGTGCCAGCAGTGTGACGGTCTACAATGAGCAGTTCTTC. Amino acid sequence: CASSVTVYNEQFF.

This chain uses TRBV27 with TRBJ1-1; perhaps TRBD1 as D (5 bases). V lost 5 bases and J 5 bases, leaving 15 bases between the germline ends. The CDR3 is 14 residues long. Germline lookup yields CDR1 MNHEY and CDR2 SMNVEV (reference sequence). The CDR3 protein is CASSPQGVRTEAFF. DNA for the CDR3: TGTGCCAGCAGTCCGCAGGGAGTGAGGACTGAAGCTTTCTTT.

This clone was observed a handful of times. CDR3 amino acids: CASSLDLQGTDTQYF. CDR3 nucleotide sequence: TGTGCCAGCAGCTTGGACCTTCAGGGTACAGATACGCAGTATTTT. The chain combines TRBV5-6 with TRBJ2-3, with TRBD1 as a possible D gene (5 bases). Germline lookup yields CDR1 SGHDT and CDR2 YYEEEE. CDR3 length: 15 amino acids. V was trimmed by 0 bases and J by 3 bases, leaving 11 bases between them.

The gene calls are TRBV6-2 or TRBV6-3 and TRBJ2-1; D remains unclear. The CDR3 has 15 amino acids. Germline CDR1 is MNHEY and CDR2 is SVGEGT. V was clipped by 0 bases and J by 5 bases, with 11 bases between them. The CDR3 region is CASSYSPDNNNEQFF. The CDR3 region has the DNA TGTGCCAGCAGTTACTCGCCAGACAACAACAATGAGCAGTTCTTC.

V and J are TRBV3-1 (or the pseudogene TRBV3-2) and TRBJ1-6, with TRBD1 matching over 10 bases. The CDR3 spans 16 residues. From germline, CDR1 is LGHDT and CDR2 YNNKEL (reference sequence). The junction had 2 bases not matched to a gene; V was cut back by 0 bases and J by 6 bases. The CDR3 bases are TGTGCCAGCAGCCAAGACAGGGACAGGGGTAATTCACCCCTCCACTTT. Translation gives CASSQDRDRGNSPLHF.

The chain employs TRBV5-1 and TRBJ1-2; TRBD1 matches at 7 bases. This CDR3 is 14 amino acids long. After removal of 0 bases from V and 4 bases from J, the junction contained 3 bases not matched to a gene. Germline CDR1 and CDR2: SGHRS and YFSETQ. Here the CDR3 reads CASSLGTGLYGYTF. CDR3 DNA: TGCGCCAGCAGCTTGGGGACAGGTCTCTATGGCTACACCTTC.

V is TRBV9 and J is TRBJ2-7; 9 bases are a match to TRBD2. The CDR3 covers 15 residues. In germline, CDR1 is SGDLS, CDR2 YYNGEE. V dropped 4 bases and J dropped 1; count of bases not matched to a gene: 6. The CDR3 DNA follows: TGTGCCAGCAGCCTTTTAGCGGGGGAGTCCTACGAGCAGTACTTC. Its translation is CASSLLAGESYEQYF.

This clone came up once. The genes are TRBV4-3 and TRBJ1-4; the D is unclear. The germline CDR1 and CDR2 sequences are LGHNA and YSLEER. V was cut by 1 base and J by 0 bases, with 9 bases left in between. This CDR3 has 16 amino acids. The CDR3 protein is CASSQGVASTNEKLFF. In DNA, the CDR3 is TGCGCCAGCAGCCAAGGGGTGGCCTCAACTAATGAAAAACTGTTTTTT.

The V call is TRBV29-1, the J call TRBJ1-2; unclear D gene. In germline, CDR1 is SQVTM, CDR2 ANQGSEA. Trimming shortened V by 3 bases and J by 4 bases, and 12 bases separated the two germline ends. The CDR3 has 13 amino acids. This CDR3 reads CSVDSDPVYGYTF. CDR3 coding DNA: TGCAGCGTTGACTCGGACCCGGTCTATGGCTACACCTTC.

The chain employs TRBV12-3 or TRBV12-4 and TRBJ1-1; TRBD1 is a possible D gene (5 bases). CDR3 length: 13 residues. Trimming left V 6 bases short and J 1 base short, with 9 bases between. CDR3 in DNA: TGTGCCAGCAGCTTACAGGAGAACACTGAAGCTTTCTTT. Translating gives CASSLQENTEAFF.

Here the CDR3 DNA reads TGTGCCAGCTACAGGGGTAGTTTGACTGGAAACACCATATATTTT. Residues: CASYRGSLTGNTIYF. V gene TRBV2 combines with J gene TRBJ1-3; 7 nucleotides align to TRBD1. The CDR3 is made up of 15 amino acids. The V and J ends lost 8 bases and 2 bases, in that order; junction bases with no gene match: 9. CDR1 and CDR2 from the germline V gene are SNHLY and FYNNEI. Supplemented by reference TRBV2 and TRBJ1-3, the full variable domain reads EPEVTQTPSHQVTQMGQEVILRCVPISNHLYFYWYRQILGQKVEFLVSFYNNEISEKSEIFDDQFSVERPDGSNFTLKIRSTKLEDSAMYFCASYRGSLTGNTIYFGEGSWLTVV.

The CDR3 DNA reads TGTGCCAGCAGCCCGGCGGGGGCGCGGGAAAAACTGTTTTTT. It yields the protein CASSPAGAREKLFF. This rearrangement joins TRBV7-2 to TRBJ1-4, with D perhaps TRBD1 (6 bases). The germline CDR1 and CDR2 sequences are SGHTA and FQGNSA. V dropped 5 bases and J dropped 8 bases, with 15 bases sitting between them. This CDR3 spans 14 amino acids.

This clone appeared once. The V and J genes are TRBV2 and TRBJ2-7; possibly TRBD1 for D (5 bases). The CDR3 runs to 13 residues. The germline V gene has CDR1 SNHLY and CDR2 FYNNEI. Deletions cut 7 bases from V and 3 bases from J, with 13 bases between. The CDR3 DNA reads TGTGCCAGCACCTACAGGAACCTCTACGAGCAGTACTTC. Its protein is CASTYRNLYEQYF.

The table lists this clone with a count of one. The genes are TRBV27 and TRBJ1-1; D is undetermined. Trimming removed 4 bases from V and 1 base from J, with 10 bases in between. Looked up from germline, CDR1 is MNHEY and CDR2 is SMNVEV (reference sequence). This CDR3 region has 14 residues. The CDR3, as DNA: TGTGCCAGCAGTTACGGGCGGAGGAACACTGAAGCTTTCTTT. Translated: CASSYGRRNTEAFF.

This clone appeared once. This chain connects TRBV5-1 to TRBJ2-3, with 9 bases matching TRBD2. Per germline, CDR1 SGHRS and CDR2 YFSETQ. The CDR3 is 15 residues long. J was trimmed by 5 bases and V by 3 bases; bases with no gene match: 7. CDR3: CASSSPAGGKDTQYF. In DNA, the CDR3 is TGCGCCAGCAGCTCCCCAGCGGGGGGAAAAGATACGCAGTATTTT.